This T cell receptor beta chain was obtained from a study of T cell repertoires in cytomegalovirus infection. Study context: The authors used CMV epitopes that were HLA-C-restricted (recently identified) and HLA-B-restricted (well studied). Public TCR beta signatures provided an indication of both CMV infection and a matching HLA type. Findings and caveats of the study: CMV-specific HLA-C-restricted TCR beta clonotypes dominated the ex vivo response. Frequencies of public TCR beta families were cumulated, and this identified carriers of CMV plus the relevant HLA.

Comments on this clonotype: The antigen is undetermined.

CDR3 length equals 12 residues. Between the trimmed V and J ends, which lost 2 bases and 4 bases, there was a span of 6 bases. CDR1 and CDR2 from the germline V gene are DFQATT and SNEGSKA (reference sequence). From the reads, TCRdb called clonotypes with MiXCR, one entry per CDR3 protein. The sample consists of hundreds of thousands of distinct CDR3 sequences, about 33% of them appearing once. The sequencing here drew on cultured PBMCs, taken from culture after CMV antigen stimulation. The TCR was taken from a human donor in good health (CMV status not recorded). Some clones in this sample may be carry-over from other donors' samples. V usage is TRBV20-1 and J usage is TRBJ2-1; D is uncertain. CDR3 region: CSARLVYNEQFF. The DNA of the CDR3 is TGCAGTGCTAGACTAGTGTACAATGAGCAGTTCTTC.